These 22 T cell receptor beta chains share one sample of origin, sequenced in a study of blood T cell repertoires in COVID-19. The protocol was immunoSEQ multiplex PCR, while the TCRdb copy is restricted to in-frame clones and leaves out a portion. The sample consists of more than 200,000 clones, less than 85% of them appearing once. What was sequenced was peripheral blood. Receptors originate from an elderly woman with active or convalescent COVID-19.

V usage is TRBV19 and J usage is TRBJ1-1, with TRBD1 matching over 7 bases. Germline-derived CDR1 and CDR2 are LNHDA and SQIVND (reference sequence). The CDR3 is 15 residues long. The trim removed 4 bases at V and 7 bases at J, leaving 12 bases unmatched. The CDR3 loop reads CASSRETGVGGEAFF. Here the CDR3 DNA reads TGTGCCAGTAGTAGGGAAACAGGGGTCGGGGGTGAAGCTTTCTTT.

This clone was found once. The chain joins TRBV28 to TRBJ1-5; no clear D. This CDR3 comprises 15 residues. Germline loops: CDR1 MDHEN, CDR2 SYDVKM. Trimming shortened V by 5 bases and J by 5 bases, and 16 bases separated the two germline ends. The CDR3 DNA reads TGTGCCAGCAGTGGAGCGGGGAAAAGGGATCAGCCCCAGCATTTT. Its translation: CASSGAGKRDQPQHF.

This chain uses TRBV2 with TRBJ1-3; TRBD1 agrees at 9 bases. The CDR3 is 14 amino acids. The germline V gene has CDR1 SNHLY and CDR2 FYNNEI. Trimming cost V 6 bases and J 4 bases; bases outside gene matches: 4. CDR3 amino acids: CASSAGQGGNTIYF. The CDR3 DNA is TGTGCCAGCAGCGCCGGACAGGGGGGAAACACCATATATTTT.

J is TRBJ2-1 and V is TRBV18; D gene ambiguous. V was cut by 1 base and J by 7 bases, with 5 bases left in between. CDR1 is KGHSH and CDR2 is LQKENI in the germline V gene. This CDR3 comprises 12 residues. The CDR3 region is CASSPLRNEQFF. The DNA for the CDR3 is TGTGCCAGCTCACCACTTAGAAATGAGCAGTTCTTC.

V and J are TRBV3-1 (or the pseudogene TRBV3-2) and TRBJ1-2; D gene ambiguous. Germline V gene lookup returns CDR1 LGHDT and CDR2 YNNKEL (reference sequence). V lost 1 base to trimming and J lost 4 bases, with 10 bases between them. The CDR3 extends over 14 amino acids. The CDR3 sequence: CASSQAMRAYGYTF. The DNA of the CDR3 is TGTGCCAGCAGCCAAGCTATGAGGGCCTATGGCTACACCTTC.

This CDR3 reads CASRNTGGSGNTIYF. The CDR3, as DNA: TGTGCCAGTAGAAACACAGGTGGTAGTGGAAACACCATATATTTT. The J gene is TRBJ1-3, the V gene TRBV19; a weak D match, TRBD1 (5 bases). CDR1 LNHDA and CDR2 SQIVND come from the germline V gene (reference sequence). The CDR3 consists of 15 residues. Trimming cost V 6 bases and J 3 bases, with 15 bases left between them.

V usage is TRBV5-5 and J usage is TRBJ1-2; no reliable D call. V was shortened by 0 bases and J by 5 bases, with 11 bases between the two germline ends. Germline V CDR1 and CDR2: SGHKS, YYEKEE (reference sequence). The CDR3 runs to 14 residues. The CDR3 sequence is CASSLESGGYGYTF. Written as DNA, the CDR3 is TGTGCCAGCAGCTTGGAATCGGGAGGGTATGGCTACACCTTC.

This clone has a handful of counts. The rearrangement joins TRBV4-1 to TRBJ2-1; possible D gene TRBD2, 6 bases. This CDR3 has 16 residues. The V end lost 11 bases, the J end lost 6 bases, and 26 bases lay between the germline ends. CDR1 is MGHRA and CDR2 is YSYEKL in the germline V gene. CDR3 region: CAPSQRGTNYLNEQFF. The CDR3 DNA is TGCGCCCCCAGCCAACGGGGGACCAACTACCTCAATGAGCAGTTCTTC.

The DNA of the CDR3 is TGCAGCGGAACACGGGGTACCCAAGAGACCCAGTACTTC. Translating it yields CSGTRGTQETQYF. V and J are TRBV29-1 and TRBJ2-5; the D gene is possibly TRBD2 (5 bases). The CDR3 has 13 amino acids. Trimming removed 7 bases from V and 1 base from J, with 13 bases in between. The germline V gene encodes CDR1 SQVTM and CDR2 ANQGSEA.

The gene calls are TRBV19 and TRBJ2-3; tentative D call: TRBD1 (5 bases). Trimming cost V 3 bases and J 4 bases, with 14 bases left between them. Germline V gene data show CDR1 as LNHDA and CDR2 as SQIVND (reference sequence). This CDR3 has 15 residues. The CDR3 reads CASSIQGARSDTQYF. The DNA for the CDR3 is TGTGCCAGTAGTATTCAAGGGGCGCGGTCAGATACGCAGTATTTT.

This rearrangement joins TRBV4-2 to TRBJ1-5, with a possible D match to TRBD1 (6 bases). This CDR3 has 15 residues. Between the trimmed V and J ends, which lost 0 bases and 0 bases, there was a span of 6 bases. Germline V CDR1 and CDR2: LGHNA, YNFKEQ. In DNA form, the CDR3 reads TGTGCCAGCAGCCAAGAGGACAGTAGCAATCAGCCCCAGCATTTT. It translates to CASSQEDSSNQPQHF.

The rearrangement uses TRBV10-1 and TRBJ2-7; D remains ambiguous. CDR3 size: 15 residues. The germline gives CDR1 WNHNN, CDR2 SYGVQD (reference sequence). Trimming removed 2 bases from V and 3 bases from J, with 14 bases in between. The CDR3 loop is CASSEMKSLIYEQYF. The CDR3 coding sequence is TGCGCCAGCAGTGAGATGAAGAGTTTAATCTACGAGCAGTACTTC.

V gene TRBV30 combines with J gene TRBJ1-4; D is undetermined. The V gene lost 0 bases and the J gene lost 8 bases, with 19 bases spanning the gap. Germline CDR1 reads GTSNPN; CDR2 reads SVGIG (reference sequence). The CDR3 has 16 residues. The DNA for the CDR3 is TGTGCCTGGAGTGTAAACCTGCGGGTTGATGGGGAAAAACTGTTTTTT. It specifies CAWSVNLRVDGEKLFF.

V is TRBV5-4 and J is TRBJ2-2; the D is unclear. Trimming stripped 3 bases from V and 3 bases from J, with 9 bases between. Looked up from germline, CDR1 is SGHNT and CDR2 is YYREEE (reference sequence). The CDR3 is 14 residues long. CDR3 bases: TGTGCCAGCAGCTGGAACAGTGACACCGGGGAGCTGTTTTTT. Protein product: CASSWNSDTGELFF. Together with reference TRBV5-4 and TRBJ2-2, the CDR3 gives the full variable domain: ETGVTQSPTHLIKTRGQQVTLRCSSQSGHNTVSWYQQALGQGPQFIFQYYREEENGRGNFPPRFSGLQFPNYSSELNVNALELDDSALYLCASSWNSDTGELFFGEGSRLTVL.

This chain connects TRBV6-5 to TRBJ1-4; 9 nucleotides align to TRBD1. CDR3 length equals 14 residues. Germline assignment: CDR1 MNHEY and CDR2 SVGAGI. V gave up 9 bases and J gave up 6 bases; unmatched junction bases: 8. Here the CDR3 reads CASTTGGADEKLFF. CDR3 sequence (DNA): TGTGCCAGTACTACAGGGGGCGCCGATGAAAAACTGTTTTTT.

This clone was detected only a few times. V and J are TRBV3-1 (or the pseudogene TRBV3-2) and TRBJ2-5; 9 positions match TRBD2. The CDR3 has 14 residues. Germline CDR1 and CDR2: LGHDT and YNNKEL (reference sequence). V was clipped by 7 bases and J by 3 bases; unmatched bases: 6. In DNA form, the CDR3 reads TGTGCCAGCAAGCGGGAGGCGATCGAAGAGACCCAGTACTTC. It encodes CASKREAIEETQYF.

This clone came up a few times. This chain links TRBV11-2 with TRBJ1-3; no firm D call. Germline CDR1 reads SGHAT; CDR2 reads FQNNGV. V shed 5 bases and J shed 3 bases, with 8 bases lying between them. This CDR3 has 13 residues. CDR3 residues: CASSPLFGNTIYF. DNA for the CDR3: TGTGCCAGCAGCCCCCTTTTTGGAAACACCATATATTTT.

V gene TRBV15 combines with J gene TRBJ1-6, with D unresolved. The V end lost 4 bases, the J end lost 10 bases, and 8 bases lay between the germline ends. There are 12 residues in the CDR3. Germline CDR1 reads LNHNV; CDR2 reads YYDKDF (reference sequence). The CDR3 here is CATSTANSPLHF. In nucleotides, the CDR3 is TGTGCCACCAGCACCGCTAACTCACCCCTCCACTTT.

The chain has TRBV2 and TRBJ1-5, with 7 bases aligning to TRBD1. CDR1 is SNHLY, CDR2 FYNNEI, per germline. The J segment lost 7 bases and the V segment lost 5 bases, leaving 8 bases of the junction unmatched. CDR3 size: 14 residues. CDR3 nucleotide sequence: TGTGCCAGCAGTCAGCAGACAGGGCGACAGCCCCAGCATTTT. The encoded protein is CASSQQTGRQPQHF.

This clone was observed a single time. This CDR3 is CATSDVRNTEAFF. CDR3 nucleotide sequence: TGTGCCACCAGTGACGTCAGGAACACTGAAGCTTTCTTT. This chain links TRBV24-1 with TRBJ1-1; the D is unclear. This CDR3 has 13 amino acids. Trimming stripped 4 bases from V and 1 base from J, with 6 bases between. Per the germline V gene, CDR1 is KGHDR and CDR2 is SFDVKD.

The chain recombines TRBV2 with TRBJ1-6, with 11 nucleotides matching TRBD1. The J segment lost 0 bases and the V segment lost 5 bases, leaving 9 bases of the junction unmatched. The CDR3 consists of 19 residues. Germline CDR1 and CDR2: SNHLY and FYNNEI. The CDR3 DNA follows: TGTGCCAGCAGTCTACCGGGACAGGGGGTTCGCTCCTATAATTCACCCCTCCACTTT. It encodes CASSLPGQGVRSYNSPLHF.

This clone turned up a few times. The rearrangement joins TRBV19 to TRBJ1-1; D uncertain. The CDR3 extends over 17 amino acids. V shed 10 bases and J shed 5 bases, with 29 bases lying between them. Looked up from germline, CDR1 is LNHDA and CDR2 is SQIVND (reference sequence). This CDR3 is CANAKPRVILGRTEAFF. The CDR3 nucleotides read TGTGCCAACGCGAAACCGAGGGTCATCCTAGGGCGGACTGAAGCTTTCTTT.